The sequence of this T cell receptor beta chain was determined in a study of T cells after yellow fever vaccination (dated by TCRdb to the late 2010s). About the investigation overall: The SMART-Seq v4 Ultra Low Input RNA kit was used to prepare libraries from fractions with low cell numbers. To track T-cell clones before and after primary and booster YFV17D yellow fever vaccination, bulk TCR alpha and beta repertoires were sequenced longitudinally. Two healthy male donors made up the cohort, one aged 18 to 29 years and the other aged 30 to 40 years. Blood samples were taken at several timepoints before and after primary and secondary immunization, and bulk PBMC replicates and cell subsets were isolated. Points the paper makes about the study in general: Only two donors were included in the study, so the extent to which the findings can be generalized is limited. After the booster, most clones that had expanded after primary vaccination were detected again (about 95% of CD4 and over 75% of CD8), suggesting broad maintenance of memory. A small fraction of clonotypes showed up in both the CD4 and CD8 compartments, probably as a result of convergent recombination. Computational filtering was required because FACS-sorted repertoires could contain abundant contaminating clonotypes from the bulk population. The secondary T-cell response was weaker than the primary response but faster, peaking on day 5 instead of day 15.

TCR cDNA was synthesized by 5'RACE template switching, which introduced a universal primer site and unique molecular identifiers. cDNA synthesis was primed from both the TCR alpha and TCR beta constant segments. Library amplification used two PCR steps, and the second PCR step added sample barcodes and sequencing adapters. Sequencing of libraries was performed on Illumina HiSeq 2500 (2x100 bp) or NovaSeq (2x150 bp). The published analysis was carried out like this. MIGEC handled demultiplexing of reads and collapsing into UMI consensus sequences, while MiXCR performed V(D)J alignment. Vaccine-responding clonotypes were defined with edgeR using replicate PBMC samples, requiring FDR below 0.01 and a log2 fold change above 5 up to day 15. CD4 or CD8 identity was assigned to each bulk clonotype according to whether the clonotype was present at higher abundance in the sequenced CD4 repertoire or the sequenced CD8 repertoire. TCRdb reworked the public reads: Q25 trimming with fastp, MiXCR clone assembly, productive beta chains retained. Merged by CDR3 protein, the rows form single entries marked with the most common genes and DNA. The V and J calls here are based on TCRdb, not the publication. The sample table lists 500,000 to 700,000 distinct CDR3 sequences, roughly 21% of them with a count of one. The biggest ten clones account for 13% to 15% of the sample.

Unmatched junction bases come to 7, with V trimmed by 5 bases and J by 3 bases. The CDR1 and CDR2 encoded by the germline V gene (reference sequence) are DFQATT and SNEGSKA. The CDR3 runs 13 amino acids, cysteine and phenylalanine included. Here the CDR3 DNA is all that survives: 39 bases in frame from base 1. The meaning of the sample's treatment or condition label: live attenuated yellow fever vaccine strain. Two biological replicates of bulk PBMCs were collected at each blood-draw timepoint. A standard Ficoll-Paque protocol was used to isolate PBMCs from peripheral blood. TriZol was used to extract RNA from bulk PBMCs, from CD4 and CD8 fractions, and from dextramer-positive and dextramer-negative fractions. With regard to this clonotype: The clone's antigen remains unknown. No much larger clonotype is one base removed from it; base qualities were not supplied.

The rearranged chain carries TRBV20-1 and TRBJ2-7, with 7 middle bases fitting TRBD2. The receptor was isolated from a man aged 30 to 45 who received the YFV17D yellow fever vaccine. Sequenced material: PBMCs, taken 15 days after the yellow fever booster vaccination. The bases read TGCAGTGCTCGGCGGGAGATCGGCTACGAGCAGTACTTC. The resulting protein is CSARREIGYEQYF.